This is a list of T cell receptor beta chains from one sample in a study of blood T cell repertoires in COVID-19. Libraries were prepared by immunoSEQ multiplex PCR; TCRdb keeps only in-frame clonotypes and omits some of them. The data show approximately 110,000 clones, roughly 86% seen once. The sample comprised peripheral blood. The source is a human donor in a cohort sampled during active COVID-19. CDR3s include the opening cysteine and the closing phenylalanine or tryptophan. A D gene is named only where the DNA matches it firmly. Clone size is not always given. Where it is, it says once, few, many or a class for expanded clones.

V	size	D	J	CDR3	DNA
TRBV7-9	-	-	TRBJ1-1	CASSLGPRSSGAVTEAFF	TGTGCCAGCAGCTTAGGACCTCGTTCTTCAGGGGCCGTAACTGAAGCTTTCTTT
TRBV13	-	TRBD2	TRBJ2-1	CASSPLAGALYNEQFF	TGTGCCAGCAGCCCCCTAGCGGGAGCCCTCTACAATGAGCAGTTCTTC
TRBV5-1	-	-	TRBJ2-3	CASREAGKSFDTQYF	TGCGCCAGCAGAGAGGCGGGAAAAAGTTTTGATACGCAGTATTTT
TRBV2	-	-	TRBJ2-5	CAGRQTPGTQYF	TGTGCCGGACGACAGACTCCTGGGACCCAGTACTTC
TRBV11-2	-	TRBD1	TRBJ2-3	CASRVTGGAGTDTQYF	TGTGCCAGCAGGGTGACAGGGGGCGCGGGCACAGATACGCAGTATTTT
TRBV5-8	-	-	TRBJ1-3	CASSRGSRDTLRNTIYF	TGTGCCAGCAGCCGGGGATCCCGGGACACCTTACGAAACACCATATATTTT
TRBV27	once	TRBD1	TRBJ2-3	CASSLTGPLTDTQYF	TGTGCCAGCAGCTTGACAGGGCCCCTCACAGATACGCAGTATTTT
TRBV11-2	-	-	TRBJ2-6	CASSLVLFGSSGANVLTF	TGTGCCAGCAGCTTAGTACTATTTGGGAGCTCTGGGGCCAACGTCCTGACTTTC
TRBV10-1	-	-	TRBJ2-1	CASSDSGSYNEQFF	TGCGCCAGCAGTGATTCGGGCTCCTACAATGAGCAGTTCTTC
TRBV19	-	-	TRBJ2-5	CASSIKPGTETQYF	TGTGCCAGTAGTATTAAGCCCGGTACGGAGACCCAGTACTTC
TRBV27	once	TRBD2	TRBJ2-3	CASSLLAGPTDTQYF	TGTGCCAGCAGTCTACTAGCGGGGCCAACAGATACGCAGTATTTT
TRBV5-1	-	-	TRBJ2-1	CASSVTVAYNEQFF	TGCGCCAGCAGCGTAACGGTGGCCTACAATGAGCAGTTCTTC
TRBV30	few	-	TRBJ1-1	CAWNQGPRGVGRAFF	TGTGCCTGGAATCAGGGGCCGCGGGGGGTAGGGCGAGCTTTCTTT
TRBV5-5	-	TRBD1	TRBJ2-7	CASRFRTGWDEQYF	TGTGCCAGCAGGTTCCGGACAGGGTGGGACGAGCAGTACTTC
TRBV24-1	-	-	TRBJ2-5	CATSDAGSVTETQYF	TGTGCCACCAGTGATGCCGGGAGCGTCACAGAGACCCAGTACTTC
TRBV2	-	TRBD2	TRBJ2-3	CASSVLAGEPDTQYF	TGTGCCAGCAGTGTCCTAGCGGGAGAACCAGATACGCAGTATTTT
TRBV28	-	TRBD2	TRBJ2-7	CASSLAGAGVPEQYF	TGTGCCAGCAGTCTGGCTGGGGCGGGAGTGCCCGAGCAGTACTTC
TRBV28	-	TRBD2	TRBJ2-5	CASRRGQETQYF	TGTGCCAGCAGGCGGGGGCAAGAGACCCAGTACTTC
TRBV9	-	-	TRBJ2-1	CASSVESSNEQFF	TGTGCCAGCAGCGTAGAGAGTTCGAATGAGCAGTTCTTC
TRBV5-6	-	-	TRBJ1-2	CASSSIRETDYGYTF	TGTGCCAGCAGCTCAATCCGGGAGACGGACTATGGCTACACCTTC
TRBV19	-	-	TRBJ2-2	CASNGAWTGELFF	TGTGCCAGTAATGGGGCGTGGACCGGGGAGCTGTTTTTT
TRBV30	-	-	TRBJ2-1	CAWSVVQWYNEQFF	TGTGCCTGGAGTGTAGTCCAGTGGTACAATGAGCAGTTCTTC